Each of the 18 T cell receptor beta chains below was sequenced from the same sample in a study of shared clonotypes between healthy human individuals. Clones were sequenced by immunoSEQ multiplex PCR, and TCRdb holds only the in-frame ones, with some missing. The table lists some 2.3 million clones, roughly 93% of them singletons. The sample was naive CD4+ T cells from PBMCs. Subset noted: CD45RA+ positively selected. These TCRs come from a man younger than 30 in good health. Some clones in this sample may be carry-over from other donors' samples.

The chain uses TRBV5-6 and TRBJ2-5; D call uncertain. Germline V gene lookup returns CDR1 SGHDT and CDR2 YYEEEE. The CDR3 runs to 17 residues. Trimming cost V 0 bases and J 1 base, with 16 bases left between them. CDR3 DNA: TGTGCCAGCAGCTTGGCAGATAATTCTGCGGCCCAAGAGACCCAGTACTTC. Translation gives CASSLADNSAAQETQYF.

The chain uses TRBV18 and TRBJ1-1, with 9 nucleotides matching TRBD1. CDR1 KGHSH and CDR2 LQKENI come from the germline V gene. V shed 5 bases and J 1 base; nucleotides not matched to a gene: 2. The CDR3 covers 14 residues. The chain's CDR3 is CASSKGQGNTEAFF. For the CDR3, the DNA is TGTGCCAGCTCAAAGGGACAGGGGAACACTGAAGCTTTCTTT.

The V call is TRBV7-2, the J call TRBJ2-2; the D gene could be TRBD1 or TRBD2 (5 bases each). The CDR3 extends over 16 amino acids. The germline V gene has CDR1 SGHTA and CDR2 FQGNSA. Trimming took 2 bases from V and 0 from J, leaving 10 bases between them. CDR3 DNA sequence: TGTGCCAGCAGCTTACTTGGGGGAACGAACACCGGGGAGCTGTTTTTT. Its protein is CASSLLGGTNTGELFF.

The J gene is TRBJ2-3, the V gene TRBV5-6; D remains unclear. V was shortened by 4 bases and J by 0 bases, with 15 bases between the two germline ends. Germline CDR1 reads SGHDT; CDR2 reads YYEEEE. The CDR3 runs 16 residues. The DNA for the CDR3 is TGTGCCAGCAGCCAAAGCGTAGGATCTAGCACAGATACGCAGTATTTT. Residues: CASSQSVGSSTDTQYF.

The CDR3 DNA is TGCGCCAGCAGCCAAGTGGTGGAGAGCTCCTATAATTCACCCCTCCACTTT. Amino acid sequence: CASSQVVESSYNSPLHF. The chain links TRBV4-3 to TRBJ1-6; D is ambiguous. V dropped 1 base and J dropped 0 bases, with 10 bases sitting between them. Germline CDR1 LGHNA, CDR2 YSLEER. This CDR3 has 17 amino acids.

The CDR3 is CASSLLAVTSNQPQHF. The CDR3 bases are TGTGCCAGCAGCTTGTTGGCAGTTACTTCCAATCAGCCCCAGCATTTT. J is TRBJ1-5 and V is TRBV5-5; no firm D call. Trimming removed 1 base from V and 3 bases from J, with 14 bases in between. This CDR3 spans 16 amino acids. The V gene's germline CDR1 is SGHKS and CDR2 YYEKEE (reference sequence). The variable domain in full, completed from reference TRBV5-5 and TRBJ1-5, reads DAGVTQSPTHLIKTRGQQVTLRCSPISGHKSVSWYQQVLGQGPQFIFQYYEKEERGRGNFPDRFSARQFPNYSSELNVNALLLGDSALYLCASSLLAVTSNQPQHFGDGTRLSIL.

This clone was counted once. The chain recombines TRBV29-1 with TRBJ2-2; 10 bases agree with TRBD1. The V gene end was trimmed by 7 bases and the J gene end by 1 base; junction bases not matched to a gene: 6. CDR1 SQVTM and CDR2 ANQGSEA come from the germline V gene. The CDR3 is 15 amino acids. Written as DNA, the CDR3 is TGCAGCGCCCGGGACAGGGGTATGAACACCGGGGAGCTGTTTTTT. Protein: CSARDRGMNTGELFF.

V and J are TRBV21-1 and TRBJ1-2. TRBV21-1 is deemed a pseudogene. The CDR3 runs to 13 residues. The CDR3 sequence: CASSKGGEHGYTF. In DNA form, the CDR3 reads TGTGCCAGCAGCAAAGGGGGGGAACATGGCTACACCTTC.

The chain carries TRBV27 and TRBJ2-7, with 7 nucleotides matching TRBD1. V shed 2 bases and J 3 bases; nucleotides not matched to a gene: 4. This CDR3 has 14 amino acids. CDR1 MNHEY and CDR2 SMNVEV come from the germline V gene (reference sequence). CDR3 sequence: CASSLAPGGYEQYF. The DNA for the CDR3 is TGTGCCAGCAGTTTAGCGCCAGGGGGCTACGAGCAGTACTTC.

Only one count was recorded for this clone. This specimen includes other DNA sequences encoding the same CDR3. CDR3 region: CASSLATSGYNEQFF. As DNA, the CDR3 is TGTGCCAGCAGCTTAGCGACTAGCGGATACAATGAGCAGTTCTTC. The chain joins TRBV7-2 to TRBJ2-1, with 9 nucleotides matching TRBD2. Germline lookup yields CDR1 SGHTA and CDR2 FQGNSA. The CDR3 consists of 15 residues. The trim removed 0 bases at V and 4 bases at J, leaving 1 base unmatched.

The table lists this clone with a few counts. V and J are TRBV21-1 and TRBJ1-5; TRBD1, the D gene given by the table, was not confirmed from the DNA. TRBV21-1 is shown as a pseudogene. CDR3 length: 15 amino acids. In DNA, the CDR3 is TGTGCCAGCAGCAAAGTTACAGGGGGCAATCAGCCCCAGCATTTT. Protein product: CASSKVTGGNQPQHF.

The J gene is TRBJ2-1, the V gene TRBV27; tentative D call: TRBD2 (5 bases). The CDR3 covers 15 residues. Germline V gene data show CDR1 as MNHEY and CDR2 as SMNVEV (reference sequence). V lost 5 bases to trimming and J lost 8 bases, with 19 bases between them. The CDR3 loop is CASSPSGWARDEQFF. The CDR3 bases are TGTGCCAGCAGTCCCTCCGGTTGGGCGCGGGATGAGCAGTTCTTC.

CDR3 protein: CASSYQTGWAEAFF. DNA of the CDR3: TGTGCCAGCAGTTATCAAACCGGGTGGGCTGAAGCTTTCTTT. This chain links TRBV6-5 with TRBJ1-1, with D hard to call. V lost 3 bases and J lost 6, with 14 bases in between. Germline loops: CDR1 MNHEY, CDR2 SVGAGI. This CDR3 contains 14 residues.

The CDR3 bases are TGTGCCAGTAGTACCAGGACGGGAACAGGGCAGCCCCAGCATTTT. This translates into CASSTRTGTGQPQHF. The chain recombines TRBV19 with TRBJ1-5, with a possible D match to TRBD1 (6 bases). Trimming left V 4 bases short and J 7 bases short, with 17 bases between. CDR1 is LNHDA and CDR2 is SQIVND in the germline V gene (reference sequence). This CDR3 region has 15 residues.

A single count supports this clone. The gene calls are TRBV9 and TRBJ1-2, with TRBD1 matching over 8 bases. The germline V gene has CDR1 SGDLS and CDR2 YYNGEE. The V and J ends lost 3 bases and 4 bases, in that order; junction bases with no gene match: 14. This CDR3 is 17 amino acids long. The DNA of the CDR3 is TGTGCCAGCAGCGCGCAGGACAGGGAGTCCGACCCCTATGGCTACACCTTC. This sequence encodes CASSAQDRESDPYGYTF.

The J gene is TRBJ2-3, the V gene TRBV5-4; D not resolved. The germline CDR1 and CDR2 sequences are SGHNT and YYREEE (reference sequence). V was pared by 1 base and J by 6 bases, with 9 bases between. The CDR3 loop spans 13 amino acids. CDR3: CASSLSSPDTQYF. As DNA, the CDR3 is TGTGCCAGCAGCTTGTCTTCCCCCGATACGCAGTATTTT.

This chain joins TRBV6-1 and TRBJ2-3; 7 nucleotides agree with TRBD1. CDR1 is MNHNS, CDR2 SASEGT, per germline. The junction had 9 bases not matched to a gene; V was cut back by 4 bases and J by 2 bases. CDR3 length: 16 amino acids. CDR3 sequence reads: CASSGVRGTYTDTQYF. CDR3 coding DNA: TGTGCCAGCAGTGGGGTCAGGGGGACCTACACAGATACGCAGTATTTT.

Comments on this clone: The same CDR3 is also encoded by other DNA sequences in this sample. The chain couples TRBV10-3 to TRBJ1-3, with D uncertain. This CDR3 region has 14 residues. V was pared by 4 bases and J by 0 bases, with 7 bases between. From germline, CDR1 is ENHRY and CDR2 SYGVKD. CDR3 sequence: CAISGTDSGNTIYF. The CDR3 DNA is TGTGCCATCAGTGGGACGGACTCTGGAAACACCATATATTTT.